A single sample is the source of the 28 T cell receptor beta chains below, sequenced in a study of T cells in Graves' hyperthyroidism and ophthalmopathy. RNA transcripts yielded amplified TCR beta CDR3 regions. Using the HTBI primer set, a first-round RT-PCR was run on the TCR CDR3. One entry per CDR3 protein results from TCRdb running MiXCR on the multiplex PCR reads. The sample contains about 510,000 distinct CDR3 sequences, roughly 15% of which appear only once. The sample taken for sequencing was blood. The receptor set was obtained from a woman between 40 and 50 years old with Graves' hyperthyroidism.

This clonotype was seen ten or more times. This chain connects TRBV30 to TRBJ1-4, with D hard to call. This CDR3 comprises 11 residues. Germline lookup yields CDR1 GTSNPN and CDR2 SVGIG (reference sequence). The V and J ends lost 2 bases and 8 bases respectively, with 6 bases between them. CDR3 loop: CAWSTGEKLFF. The CDR3 nucleotides are TGTGCCTGGAGTACGGGAGAAAAACTGTTTTTT.

This clonotype was observed many times. J is TRBJ2-5 and V is TRBV11-2; D may be TRBD2 (6 bases). The CDR3 extends over 13 amino acids. V was cut by 5 bases and J by 3 bases, with 10 bases left in between. From germline, CDR1 is SGHAT and CDR2 FQNNGV. The CDR3 reads CASSTGTEETQYF. Here the CDR3 DNA reads TGTGCCAGCAGCACCGGGACTGAAGAGACCCAGTACTTC.

Comments on this clonotype: One end of the junction does not line up with germline, which may come from a read error. The chain has TRBV28 and TRBJ1-4; tentatively, D is TRBD1 (6 bases). This CDR3 is 14 amino acids long. Germline assignment: CDR1 MDHEN and CDR2 SYDVKM. This CDR3 is CASSPGATNEKLSF. Here the CDR3 DNA reads TGTGCCAGCAGCCCAGGGGCTACAAATGAAAAACTGTCTTTT.

This clonotype was detected only a few times. Here the CDR3 reads CARGGRTEAFF. CDR3 sequence (DNA): TGTGCCCGAGGCGGCCGTACTGAAGCTTTCTTT. The rearrangement uses TRBV10-3 and TRBJ1-1; D gene unclear. Trimming cost V 11 bases and J 5 bases, with 12 bases left between them. The CDR3 runs 11 residues. Germline V gives CDR1 ENHRY, CDR2 SYGVKD.

This clonotype has ten or more counts. This chain uses TRBV3-1 with TRBJ1-2; maybe TRBD1 (5 bases). Germline lookup yields CDR1 LGHDT and CDR2 YNNKEL (reference sequence). V was trimmed by 0 bases and J by 5 bases, leaving 16 bases between them. This CDR3 contains 16 residues. As DNA, the CDR3 is TGTGCCAGCAGCCAAGATGGCTTGGGGCGAGGTTATGGCTACACCTTC. Its protein product is CASSQDGLGRGYGYTF.

The rearrangement uses TRBV4-1 and TRBJ1-1; no clear D. Deletions cut 8 bases from V and 1 base from J, with 17 bases between. CDR1 is MGHRA, CDR2 YSYEKL, per germline. The CDR3 has 15 residues. CDR3: CASLRTEGKNTEAFF. The CDR3 DNA reads TGCGCCAGCCTAAGAACGGAGGGTAAGAACACTGAAGCTTTCTTT.

The sample holds a few counts of this clonotype. J is TRBJ2-2 and V is TRBV28, with D possibly being TRBD1 (5 bases). Germline V gives CDR1 MDHEN, CDR2 SYDVKM. Trimming took 6 bases from V and 1 from J, leaving 9 bases between them. This CDR3 contains 14 residues. The CDR3 coding sequence is TGTGCCAGCAGGATACAGGAGAACACCGGGGAGCTGTTTTTT. It is translated as CASRIQENTGELFF.

This clonotype was detected many times. The CDR3 spells CASSPLSGSGYEQYF. The CDR3 DNA sequence: TGTGCCAGCAGCCCCTTAAGCGGGAGTGGCTACGAGCAGTACTTC. The chain has TRBV5-4 and TRBJ2-7; 8 nucleotides align to TRBD2. The germline CDR1 and CDR2 sequences are SGHNT and YYREEE (reference sequence). The CDR3 loop spans 15 amino acids. The trim removed 4 bases at V and 3 bases at J, leaving 9 bases unmatched.

This clonotype was observed a few times. This chain connects TRBV4-1 to TRBJ2-1, with TRBD2 matching 10 bases. Germline-derived CDR1 and CDR2 are MGHRA and YSYEKL. The CDR3 is 17 amino acids. Unmatched junction bases numbered 4, after V lost 2 bases and J lost 0 bases. CDR3 DNA sequence: TGCGCCAGCAGCCAAACTCCTAGCGGGGGCTCCTACAATGAGCAGTTCTTC. This translates into CASSQTPSGGSYNEQFF.

This clonotype has ten or more counts. This chain uses TRBV2 with TRBJ2-5, with D possibly matching TRBD1 (6 bases). The ends were cut back, 6 bases at V and 5 bases at J, with 25 bases in the middle. Germline values: CDR1 SNHLY, CDR2 FYNNEI. The CDR3 extends over 17 amino acids. DNA for the CDR3: TGTGCCAGCAGCGCATTACAGGGAACCCAGGTTGTGGAGACCCAGTACTTC. It translates to CASSALQGTQVVETQYF.

This clonotype was picked up many times. The chain has TRBV28 and TRBJ2-3, with D possibly being TRBD1 (5 bases). V was cut by 3 bases and J by 4 bases, with 8 bases left in between. The V gene's germline CDR1 is MDHEN and CDR2 SYDVKM. The CDR3 has 13 residues. Written as DNA, the CDR3 is TGTGCCAGCAGTTTCAGGGATCCAGATACGCAGTATTTT. It yields the protein CASSFRDPDTQYF.

In its sample, this clonotype was seen a few times. The chain uses TRBV4-2 and TRBJ2-1, with 8 positions matching TRBD2. Germline V CDR1 and CDR2: LGHNA, YNFKEQ. The CDR3 extends over 16 amino acids. The ends lost 4 bases at V and 3 bases at J; junction bases unmatched: 8. Here the CDR3 reads CASSPLTSALYNEQFF. CDR3 in DNA: TGTGCCAGCAGCCCCTTGACTAGCGCCCTCTACAATGAGCAGTTCTTC.

The rearrangement joins TRBV7-6 to TRBJ2-7; TRBD1 agrees at 8 bases. Germline CDR1 SGHVS, CDR2 FNYEAQ. The CDR3 is 14 amino acids. V gave up 4 bases and J gave up 5 bases; unmatched junction bases: 7. The DNA for the CDR3 is TGTGCCAGCAGCTCACCGGACAGGGTCCACGAGCAGTACTTC. This codes for CASSSPDRVHEQYF.

This clonotype was picked up many times. The V call is TRBV5-1, the J call TRBJ2-7; D gene ambiguous. There are 13 residues in the CDR3. Trimming pared 1 base from V and 7 bases from J, leaving 12 bases between. Germline V gives CDR1 SGHRS, CDR2 YFSETQ. The CDR3 sequence: CASSLSSSREQYF. The CDR3, as DNA: TGCGCCAGCAGCTTGTCATCATCGAGGGAGCAGTACTTC.

Concerning this clonotype: A much more abundant neighbour one base away suggests this may be a read error. The chain couples TRBV5-1 to TRBJ2-3; 8 bases are shared with TRBD1. CDR3 length: 16 residues. CDR1 is SGHRS, CDR2 YFSETQ, per germline. CDR3 sequence: CANSLVQGALTDTQYF. The CDR3 region has the DNA TGCGCCAACAGCTTGGTGCAGGGGGCGCTTACAGATACGCAGTATTTT.

This clonotype appeared many times. Here the CDR3 reads CASSLAPGGMSQPQHF. CDR3 in DNA: TGTGCCAGCAGTTTAGCGCCAGGGGGCATGTCTCAGCCCCAGCATTTT. The rearrangement links TRBV12-3 or TRBV12-4 to TRBJ1-5; 8 bases match TRBD1. This CDR3 has 16 amino acids. Trimming at V came to 0 bases and at J to 6 bases, leaving 7 bases not matched to a gene.

V gene TRBV28 combines with J gene TRBJ2-7; TRBD1 aligns across 10 bases. The CDR3 is 15 amino acids. CDR1 and CDR2 (germline): MDHEN, SYDVKM. With V trimmed by 4 bases and J by 5 bases, 8 bases remained unmatched. CDR3 sequence reads: CASSSPGQGNHEQYF. In nucleotides, the CDR3 is TGTGCCAGCAGTTCGCCGGGACAGGGGAACCACGAGCAGTACTTC.

V is TRBV20-1 and J is TRBJ2-7; the match to TRBD1 covers 9 bases. Trimming took 3 bases from V and 3 from J; bases not matched to a gene: 6. The CDR3 sequence is 14 residues long. In germline, CDR1 is DFQATT, CDR2 SNEGSKA (reference sequence). CDR3 nucleotide sequence: TGCAGTGCTAGTTCGGGACAGGGAAACTACGAGCAGTACTTC. Amino acids: CSASSGQGNYEQYF.

This clonotype came up many times. The gene calls are TRBV2 and TRBJ2-1, with D perhaps TRBD2 (6 bases). The CDR3 length is 15 residues. Germline V gene sequence: CDR1 SNHLY, CDR2 FYNNEI. V lost 7 bases and J 7 bases, leaving 20 bases between the germline ends. CDR3 in DNA: TGTGCCAGCACCCAAGGAATGGGAGGAATTAATGAGCAGTTCTTC. It encodes CASTQGMGGINEQFF.

This clonotype was recorded many times. The chain recombines TRBV12-3 or TRBV12-4 with TRBJ2-1; TRBD1 matches at 9 bases. The CDR3 covers 15 residues. Trimming at V came to 7 bases and at J to 2 bases, leaving 6 bases not matched to a gene. The CDR3 sequence: CASKKQGAAYNEQFF. CDR3 nucleotide sequence: TGTGCCAGCAAGAAACAGGGGGCCGCCTACAATGAGCAGTTCTTC.

This clonotype was recorded once. Written as DNA, the CDR3 is TGCAGTGCTAGAGTCAAGGGATACGAGCAGTACTTC. It translates to CSARVKGYEQYF. The chain has TRBV20-1 and TRBJ2-7; D gene uncertain. This CDR3 has 12 amino acids. The V gene lost 1 base and the J gene lost 4 bases, with 8 bases spanning the gap. CDR1 DFQATT and CDR2 SNEGSKA come from the germline V gene (reference sequence).

This clonotype occurred many times. The chain has TRBV5-1 and TRBJ2-3; D perhaps matches TRBD2 (6 bases). Trimming left V 4 bases short and J 1 base short, with 10 bases between. Germline-derived CDR1 and CDR2 are SGHRS and YFSETQ. This CDR3 is 14 amino acids long. CDR3 amino acids: CASSRASGTDTQYF. DNA for the CDR3: TGCGCCAGCAGCAGAGCTAGCGGCACAGATACGCAGTATTTT. Filled out from reference TRBV5-1 and TRBJ2-3, the complete variable domain reads KAGVTQTPRYLIKTRGQQVTLSCSPISGHRSVSWYQQTPGQGLQFLFEYFSETQRNKGNFPGRFSGRQFSNSRSEMNVSTLELGDSALYLCASSRASGTDTQYFGPGTRLTVL.

The chain combines TRBV20-1 with TRBJ1-3; no reliable D call. The V end was cut by 0 bases, the J end by 0 bases, with 6 bases between. This CDR3 contains 14 residues. CDR1 and CDR2 (germline): DFQATT, SNEGSKA (reference sequence). The CDR3 DNA reads as TGCAGTGCTAGAGACGGCAACTCTGGAAACACCATATATTTT. Its protein product is CSARDGNSGNTIYF.

This clonotype came up many times. The rearrangement uses TRBV28 and TRBJ1-1; 8 positions match TRBD1. V shed 7 bases and J 4 bases; nucleotides not matched to a gene: 8. CDR3 size: 14 residues. Germline values: CDR1 MDHEN, CDR2 SYDVKM. The CDR3 DNA reads TGTGCCAGCAACCGACAGGGGATGACCACTGAAGCTTTCTTT. Its protein is CASNRQGMTTEAFF.

This clonotype showed up many times. The V gene is TRBV5-5, the J gene TRBJ2-7; D possibly matches TRBD1 or TRBD2 (5 bases each). The length of the CDR3 is 16 residues. Trimming removed 0 bases at V and 0 bases at J, with 13 bases between. Germline V gene sequence: CDR1 SGHKS, CDR2 YYEKEE (reference sequence). CDR3 coding DNA: TGTGCCAGCAGCTTGGAGTCGGGGCCAAGCTCCTACGAGCAGTACTTC. Translated, it gives CASSLESGPSSYEQYF.

This clonotype has ten or more counts. CDR3 loop: CASSQDWDLRSYNEQFF. DNA for the CDR3: TGTGCCAGCAGCCAAGACTGGGACCTACGCTCCTACAATGAGCAGTTCTTC. The V and J genes are TRBV3-1 and TRBJ2-1; D possibly uses TRBD1 or TRBD2 (5 bases each). The ends were cut back, 0 bases at V and 0 bases at J, with 12 bases in the middle. Germline values: CDR1 LGHDT, CDR2 YNNKEL (reference sequence). The CDR3 is 17 amino acids.

This clonotype was counted at least ten times. The chain employs TRBV3-1 and TRBJ2-4, with 11 positions matching TRBD2. CDR1 LGHDT and CDR2 YNNKEL come from the germline V gene (reference sequence). This CDR3 has 15 amino acids. The V gene end was trimmed by 2 bases and the J gene end by 8 bases; junction bases not matched to a gene: 5. CDR3 nucleotides: TGTGCCAGCAGCCAAACTAGCGGGAGTTCGGACATTCAGTACTTC. Its translation: CASSQTSGSSDIQYF.

This clonotype has at least ten counts. This chain joins TRBV20-1 and TRBJ2-3; D is ambiguous. From germline, CDR1 is DFQATT and CDR2 SNEGSKA (reference sequence). The CDR3 runs to 15 residues. V was cut by 0 bases and J by 1 base, with 11 bases left in between. CDR3 region: CSARDPGLGTDTQYF. The CDR3, as DNA: TGCAGTGCTAGAGATCCTGGGCTTGGCACAGATACGCAGTATTTT.